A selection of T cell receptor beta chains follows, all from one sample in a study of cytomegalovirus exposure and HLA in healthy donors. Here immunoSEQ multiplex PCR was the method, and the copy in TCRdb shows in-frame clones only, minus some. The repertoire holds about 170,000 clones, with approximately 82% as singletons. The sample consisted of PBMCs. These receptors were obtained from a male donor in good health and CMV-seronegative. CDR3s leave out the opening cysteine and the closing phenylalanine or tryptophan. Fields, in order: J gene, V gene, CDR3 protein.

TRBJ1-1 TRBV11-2 ASSAQGGPYEAF
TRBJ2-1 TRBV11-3 ASSLGYESGGPLNNEQF
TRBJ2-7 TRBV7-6 ASSPPGQGSHEQY
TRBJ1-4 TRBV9 ASSVDSQGYEKLF
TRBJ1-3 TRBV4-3 ASSPGRESGNTIY
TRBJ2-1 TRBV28 ATLAGGSSYNEQF
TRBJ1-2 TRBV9 ASGSDRSNYGYT
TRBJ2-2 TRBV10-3 AISVGRGHTGELF
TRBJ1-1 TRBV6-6 ASCSGLGNTEAF
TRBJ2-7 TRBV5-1 ASSERHRGIYEQY
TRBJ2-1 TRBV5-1 ASSLAREHNEQF
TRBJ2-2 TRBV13 ASSLARRGTGELF
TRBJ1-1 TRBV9 ASSVGYATEAF
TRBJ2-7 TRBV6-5 ASRATRGTYEQY
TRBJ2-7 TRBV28 ASSLGAHYEQY
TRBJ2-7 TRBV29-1 SVERMDRGSYEQY
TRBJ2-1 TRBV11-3 ASSPRGSYNEQF
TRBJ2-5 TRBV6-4 ASSDPWTQY
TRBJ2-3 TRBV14 ASSQIAGGATDTQY
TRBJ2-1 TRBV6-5 ASSNYRESGNNEQF
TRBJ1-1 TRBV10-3 AIKEQGKFTEAF
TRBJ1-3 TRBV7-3 ASSLSGSWGNTIY
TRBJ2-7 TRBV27 ASSLSVSYEQY
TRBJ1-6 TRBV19 ATNRQKSNSPLH
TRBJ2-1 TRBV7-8 AREVRYNEQF
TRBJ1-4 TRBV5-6 ASSQHLMSINEKLF
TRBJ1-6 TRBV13 ASSLNRNNSPLH
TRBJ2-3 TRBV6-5 ASSPLAGGRDTQY
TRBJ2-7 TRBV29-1 SVDLGAPYEQY
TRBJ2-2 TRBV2 ASSLISGANLWELF
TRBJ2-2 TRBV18 ASSPAGASTGELF
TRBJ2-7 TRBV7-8 ASSPQTSAGANPYEQY
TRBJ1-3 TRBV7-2 ASSLGGHPSGNTIY
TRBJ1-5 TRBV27 ASSSISQGVIGNQPQH
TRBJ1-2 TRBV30 AWTATSGGYT
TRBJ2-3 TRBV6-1 ASSGYLLRASTDTQY
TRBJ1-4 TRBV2 ASRGKRQGYEKLF
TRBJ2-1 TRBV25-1 ASRRGGSNEQF
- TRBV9 ASNYFRTSGREYEQY
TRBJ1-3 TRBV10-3 ATSLRDSPRGASGNTIY
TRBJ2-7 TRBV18 ASSPGDYEQY
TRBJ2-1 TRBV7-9 ASSDGTSGRTRNEQF
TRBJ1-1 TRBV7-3 ASSFGDREETEAF
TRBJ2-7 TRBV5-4 ASSRTGTGDSYEQY
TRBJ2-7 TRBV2 ASSDALAYEQY
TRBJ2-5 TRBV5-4 ASSLGQAQGGQY
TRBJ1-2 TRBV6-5 ASSYVQNYGYT
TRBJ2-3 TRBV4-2 ASSQDPGGEDTQY